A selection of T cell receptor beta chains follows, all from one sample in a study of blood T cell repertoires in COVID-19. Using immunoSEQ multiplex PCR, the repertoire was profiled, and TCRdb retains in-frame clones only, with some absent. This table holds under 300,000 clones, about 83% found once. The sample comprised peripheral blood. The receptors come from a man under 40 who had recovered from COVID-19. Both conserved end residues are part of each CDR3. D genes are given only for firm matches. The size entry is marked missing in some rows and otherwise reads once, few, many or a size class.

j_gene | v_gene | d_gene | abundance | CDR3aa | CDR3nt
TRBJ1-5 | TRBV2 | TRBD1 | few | CASQLDRGRGGNQPQHF | TGTGCCAGCCAGCTGGACAGGGGGCGCGGGGGCAATCAGCCCCAGCATTTT
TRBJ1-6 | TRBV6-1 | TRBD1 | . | CASSEWGGQGNSPLHF | TGTGCCAGCAGTGAATGGGGGGGACAGGGCAATTCACCCCTCCACTTT
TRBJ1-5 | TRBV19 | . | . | CASSDPGGAGQPQHF | TGTGCCAGTAGTGACCCCGGAGGGGCAGGCCAGCCCCAGCATTTT
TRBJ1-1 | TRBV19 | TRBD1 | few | CASSRQGDTEAFF | TGTGCCAGTAGCCGACAGGGCGACACTGAAGCTTTCTTT
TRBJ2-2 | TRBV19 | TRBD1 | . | CASSLDRVNTGELFF | TGTGCCAGTAGCCTGGACAGGGTAAACACCGGGGAGCTGTTTTTT
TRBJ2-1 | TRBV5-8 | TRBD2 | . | CASSPLFTSGGAGEQFF | TGTGCCAGCAGCCCCCTCTTTACTAGCGGGGGGGCAGGTGAGCAGTTCTTC
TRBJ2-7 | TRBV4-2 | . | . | CASSQDHGGEQYF | TGTGCCAGCAGCCAAGATCACGGGGGCGAGCAGTACTTC
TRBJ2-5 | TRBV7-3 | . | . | CASSLGGGPQETQYF | TGTGCCAGCAGCTTAGGCGGGGGCCCCCAAGAGACCCAGTACTTC
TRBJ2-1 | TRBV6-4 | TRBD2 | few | CASSDSTSGGAEQFF | TGTGCCAGCAGTGACTCTACTAGCGGGGGGGCTGAGCAGTTCTTC
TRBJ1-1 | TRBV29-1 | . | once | CSVGQETEAFF | TGCAGCGTTGGACAGGAGACTGAAGCTTTCTTT
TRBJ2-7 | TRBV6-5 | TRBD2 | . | CASSYSSGGPYEQYF | TGTGCCAGCAGTTACTCTTCGGGGGGGCCCTACGAGCAGTACTTC
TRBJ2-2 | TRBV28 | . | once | CASSLPGGGGELFF | TGTGCCAGCAGTTTACCCGGAGGCGGCGGGGAGCTGTTTTTT
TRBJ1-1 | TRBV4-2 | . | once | CASSQDFTRVYTEAFF | TGTGCCAGCAGCCAAGATTTTACCCGGGTCTACACTGAAGCTTTCTTT
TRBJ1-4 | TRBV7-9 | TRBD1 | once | CASSRQGALREKLFF | TGTGCCAGCAGCCGACAGGGGGCGCTTCGGGAAAAACTGTTTTTT
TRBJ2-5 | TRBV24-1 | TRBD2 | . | CATSDPGTRTYF | TGTGCCACCAGTGATCCGGGGACTAGGACGTACTTC
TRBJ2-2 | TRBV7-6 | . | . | CASSLSSYAGELFF | TGTGCCAGCAGCTTATCTAGCTACGCCGGGGAGCTGTTTTTT
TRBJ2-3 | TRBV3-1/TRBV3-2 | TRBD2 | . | CASSQVKGTSYTDTQYF | TGTGCCAGCAGCCAAGTAAAGGGGACTAGCTACACAGATACGCAGTATTTT
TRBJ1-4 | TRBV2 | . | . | CASNTPSTNEKLFF | TGTGCCAGCAACACGCCGTCAACTAATGAAAAACTGTTTTTT
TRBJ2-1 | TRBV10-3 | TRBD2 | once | CAIRLAGGLGEQFF | TGTGCCATCAGGCTAGCGGGGGGGCTCGGTGAGCAGTTCTTC
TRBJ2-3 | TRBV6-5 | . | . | CASSYTQGTGADTQYF | TGTGCCAGCAGTTACACCCAGGGGACGGGCGCAGATACGCAGTATTTT
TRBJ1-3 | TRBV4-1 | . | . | CASSPFGGGRLGNTIYF | TGCGCCAGCAGCCCCTTTGGGGGGGGCCGTCTTGGAAACACCATATATTTT
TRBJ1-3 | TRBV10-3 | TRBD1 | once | CASGQGANSGNTIYF | TGTGCCAGCGGACAGGGGGCTAATTCTGGAAACACCATATATTTT
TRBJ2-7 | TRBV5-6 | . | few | CASSLWAGLYEQYF | TGTGCCAGCAGCTTGTGGGCGGGCCTCTACGAGCAGTACTTC
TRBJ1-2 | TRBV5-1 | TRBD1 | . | CASSKTGESYGYTF | TGCGCCAGCAGCAAGACAGGGGAGAGCTATGGCTACACCTTC
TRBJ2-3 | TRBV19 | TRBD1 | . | CASRLTGHSDTQYF | TGTGCCAGTAGGCTGACAGGGCACTCAGATACGCAGTATTTT
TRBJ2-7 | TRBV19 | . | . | CASGSGSGYEQYF | TGTGCCTCGGGGTCGGGGTCCGGCTACGAGCAGTACTTC
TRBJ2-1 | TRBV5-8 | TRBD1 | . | CASSARSTGGEQFF | TGTGCCAGCAGCGCCAGGTCGACAGGGGGGGAGCAGTTCTTC
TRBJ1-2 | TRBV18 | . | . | CASSPESNYGYTF | TGTGCCAGCTCACCAGAGTCTAACTATGGCTACACCTTC
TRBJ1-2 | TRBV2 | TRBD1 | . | CASSERTGNYGYTF | TGTGCCAGCAGTGAAAGGACAGGGAACTATGGCTACACCTTC
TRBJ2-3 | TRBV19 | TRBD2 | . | CASSIRVAGATITDTQYF | TGTGCCAGTAGTATCAGGGTAGCGGGGGCCACCATCACAGATACGCAGTATTTT
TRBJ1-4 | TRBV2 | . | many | CASSEGGGSEKLFF | TGTGCCAGCAGTGAGGGGGGAGGATCGGAAAAACTGTTTTTT
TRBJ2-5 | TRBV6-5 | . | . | CASSSSERGASETQYF | .
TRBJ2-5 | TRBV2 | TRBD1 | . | CASSEQGTGGQETQYF | TGTGCCAGCAGTGAGCAAGGGACAGGGGGCCAAGAGACCCAGTACTTC
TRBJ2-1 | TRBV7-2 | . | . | CASSPPGATGWQFF | TGTGCCAGCAGCCCCCCGGGCGCTACAGGGTGGCAGTTCTTC
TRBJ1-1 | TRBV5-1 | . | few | CASSLDYTNTEAFF | TGCGCCAGCAGCTTGGATTACACGAACACTGAAGCTTTCTTT
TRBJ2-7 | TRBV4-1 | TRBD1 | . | CASSQDGQEFYYEQYF | TGCGCCAGCAGCCAAGATGGACAGGAATTCTATTACGAGCAGTACTTC
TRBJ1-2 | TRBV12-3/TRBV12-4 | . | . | CASSRGQLYGYTF | TGTGCCAGCAGCCGCGGACAGCTCTATGGCTACACCTTC
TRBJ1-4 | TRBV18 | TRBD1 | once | CASSPGQGKEKLFF | TGTGCCAGCTCACCCGGACAGGGTAAAGAAAAACTGTTTTTT
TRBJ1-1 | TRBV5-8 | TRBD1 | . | CASSLRQGRSAEAFF | TGTGCCAGCAGCCTACGACAGGGGCGGTCCGCTGAAGCTTTCTTT
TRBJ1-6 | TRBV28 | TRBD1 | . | CASSLGGTENSPLHF | TGTGCCAGCAGTTTAGGTGGGACAGAGAATTCACCCCTCCACTTT
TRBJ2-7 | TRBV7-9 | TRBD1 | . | CASSPGTGFPYEQYF | TGTGCCAGCAGCCCGGGGACAGGGTTTCCCTACGAGCAGTACTTC
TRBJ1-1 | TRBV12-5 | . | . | CASGLTMNTEAFF | TGTGCTAGTGGTCTCACTATGAACACTGAAGCTTTCTTT
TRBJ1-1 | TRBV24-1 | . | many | CATSDEEVGAEAFF | TGTGCCACCAGTGATGAGGAGGTCGGGGCTGAAGCTTTCTTT
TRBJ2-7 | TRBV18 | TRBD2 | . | CASSPMSGGGSYEQYF | TGTGCCAGCTCACCAATGAGCGGGGGGGGATCCTACGAGCAGTACTTC
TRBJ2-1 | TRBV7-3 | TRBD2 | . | CASRPGTSGTNEQFF | TGTGCCAGCAGACCGGGGACTAGCGGGACTAATGAGCAGTTCTTC
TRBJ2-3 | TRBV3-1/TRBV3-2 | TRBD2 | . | CASSQERLAGEDTQYF | TGTGCCAGCAGCCAAGAGCGTCTAGCGGGGGAAGATACGCAGTATTTT
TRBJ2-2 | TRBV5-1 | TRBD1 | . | CASRQGAHDAGELFF | TGCGCCAGCAGGCAGGGGGCGCATGACGCCGGGGAGCTGTTTTTT
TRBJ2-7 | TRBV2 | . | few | CASSEGPGHLSSYEQYF | TGTGCCAGCAGCGAAGGACCGGGACACCTAAGCTCCTACGAGCAGTACTTC
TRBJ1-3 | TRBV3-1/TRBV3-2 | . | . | CASSLKGGKAGNTIYF | TGTGCCAGCAGCCTCAAGGGAGGGAAAGCTGGAAACACCATATATTTT
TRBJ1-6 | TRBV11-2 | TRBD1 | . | CASSRDREGSPLHF | TGTGCCAGCAGCAGGGACAGGGAGGGTTCACCCCTCCACTTT
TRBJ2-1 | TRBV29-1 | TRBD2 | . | CSVDGGSFYNEQFF | TGCAGCGTTGACGGGGGGTCCTTCTACAATGAGCAGTTCTTC
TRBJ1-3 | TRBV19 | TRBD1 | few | CASTPTGVGNTIYF | TGTGCCAGTACCCCCACAGGGGTCGGAAACACCATATATTTT
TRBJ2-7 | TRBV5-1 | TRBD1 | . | CASGTGQPYEQYF | TGCGCCAGCGGGACAGGACAGCCCTACGAGCAGTACTTC
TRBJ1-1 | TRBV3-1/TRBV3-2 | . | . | CASRSGNTEAFF | TGTGCCAGCAGATCGGGGAACACTGAAGCTTTCTTT
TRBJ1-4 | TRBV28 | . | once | CASSYRPRTPNEKLFF | TGTGCCAGCAGTTACCGCCCCCGGACACCTAATGAAAAACTGTTTTTT
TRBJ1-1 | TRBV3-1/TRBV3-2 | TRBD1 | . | CASRPRDRDTEAFF | TGTGCCAGCAGGCCCCGGGACAGGGACACTGAAGCTTTCTTT
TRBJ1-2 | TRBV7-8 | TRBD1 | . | CASSFGTGFAYGYTF | TGTGCCAGCAGCTTCGGGACAGGGTTCGCCTATGGCTACACCTTC